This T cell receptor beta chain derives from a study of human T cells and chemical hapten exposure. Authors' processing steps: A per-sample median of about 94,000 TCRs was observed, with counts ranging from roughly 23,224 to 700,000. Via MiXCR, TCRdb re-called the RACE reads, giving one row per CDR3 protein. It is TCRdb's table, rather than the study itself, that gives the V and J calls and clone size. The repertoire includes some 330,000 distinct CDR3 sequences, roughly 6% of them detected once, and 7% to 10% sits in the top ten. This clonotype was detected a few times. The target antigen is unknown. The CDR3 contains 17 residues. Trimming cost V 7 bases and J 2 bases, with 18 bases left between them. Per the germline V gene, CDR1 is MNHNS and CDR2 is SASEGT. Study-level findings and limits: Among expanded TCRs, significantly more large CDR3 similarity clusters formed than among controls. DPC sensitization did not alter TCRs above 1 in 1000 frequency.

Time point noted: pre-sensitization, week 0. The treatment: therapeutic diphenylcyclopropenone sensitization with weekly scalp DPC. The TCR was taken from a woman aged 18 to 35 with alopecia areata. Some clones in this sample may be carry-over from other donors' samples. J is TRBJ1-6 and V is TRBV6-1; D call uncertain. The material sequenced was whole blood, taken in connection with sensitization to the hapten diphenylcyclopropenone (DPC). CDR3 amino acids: CASTPFMAEPYNSPLHF. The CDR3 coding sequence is TGTGCCAGCACTCCTTTCATGGCGGAACCCTATAATTCACCCCTCCACTTT.